The present T cell receptor (beta chain) was sequenced within a study of early T cells in non-severe SARS-CoV-2 infection. At the level of the study: Unpaired chains resulted from sequencing bulk RNA of unsorted whole blood. Whole-study results and caveats: Sequences matched to VDJdb favored anti-spike CD8 responses, while private and CD4 specificities were missed.

Tagging with unique molecular identifiers was applied to individual cDNA molecules. TCRdb called the 5' RACE reads again in MiXCR, with one record for every CDR3 protein. The repertoire includes about 64,000 distinct CDR3 sequences, roughly 5% of them detected once, and 4% to 5% sits in the top ten. Looked up from germline, CDR1 is GTSNPN and CDR2 is SVGIG (reference sequence). The CDR3 is 14 amino acids. The ends lost 2 bases at V and 8 bases at J; junction bases unmatched: 8. On this clonotype: Its antigen is as yet unknown.

Material: whole blood. The chain has TRBV30 and TRBJ2-2, with 7 bases that match TRBD1. The receptor was derived from an adult who was a healthcare worker with PCR-confirmed SARS-CoV-2 infection or an uninfected control (not recorded which). This CDR3 is CAWSSTGVLGELFF. CDR3 bases: TGTGCCTGGAGTTCTACAGGGGTGTTAGGGGAGCTGTTTTTT.